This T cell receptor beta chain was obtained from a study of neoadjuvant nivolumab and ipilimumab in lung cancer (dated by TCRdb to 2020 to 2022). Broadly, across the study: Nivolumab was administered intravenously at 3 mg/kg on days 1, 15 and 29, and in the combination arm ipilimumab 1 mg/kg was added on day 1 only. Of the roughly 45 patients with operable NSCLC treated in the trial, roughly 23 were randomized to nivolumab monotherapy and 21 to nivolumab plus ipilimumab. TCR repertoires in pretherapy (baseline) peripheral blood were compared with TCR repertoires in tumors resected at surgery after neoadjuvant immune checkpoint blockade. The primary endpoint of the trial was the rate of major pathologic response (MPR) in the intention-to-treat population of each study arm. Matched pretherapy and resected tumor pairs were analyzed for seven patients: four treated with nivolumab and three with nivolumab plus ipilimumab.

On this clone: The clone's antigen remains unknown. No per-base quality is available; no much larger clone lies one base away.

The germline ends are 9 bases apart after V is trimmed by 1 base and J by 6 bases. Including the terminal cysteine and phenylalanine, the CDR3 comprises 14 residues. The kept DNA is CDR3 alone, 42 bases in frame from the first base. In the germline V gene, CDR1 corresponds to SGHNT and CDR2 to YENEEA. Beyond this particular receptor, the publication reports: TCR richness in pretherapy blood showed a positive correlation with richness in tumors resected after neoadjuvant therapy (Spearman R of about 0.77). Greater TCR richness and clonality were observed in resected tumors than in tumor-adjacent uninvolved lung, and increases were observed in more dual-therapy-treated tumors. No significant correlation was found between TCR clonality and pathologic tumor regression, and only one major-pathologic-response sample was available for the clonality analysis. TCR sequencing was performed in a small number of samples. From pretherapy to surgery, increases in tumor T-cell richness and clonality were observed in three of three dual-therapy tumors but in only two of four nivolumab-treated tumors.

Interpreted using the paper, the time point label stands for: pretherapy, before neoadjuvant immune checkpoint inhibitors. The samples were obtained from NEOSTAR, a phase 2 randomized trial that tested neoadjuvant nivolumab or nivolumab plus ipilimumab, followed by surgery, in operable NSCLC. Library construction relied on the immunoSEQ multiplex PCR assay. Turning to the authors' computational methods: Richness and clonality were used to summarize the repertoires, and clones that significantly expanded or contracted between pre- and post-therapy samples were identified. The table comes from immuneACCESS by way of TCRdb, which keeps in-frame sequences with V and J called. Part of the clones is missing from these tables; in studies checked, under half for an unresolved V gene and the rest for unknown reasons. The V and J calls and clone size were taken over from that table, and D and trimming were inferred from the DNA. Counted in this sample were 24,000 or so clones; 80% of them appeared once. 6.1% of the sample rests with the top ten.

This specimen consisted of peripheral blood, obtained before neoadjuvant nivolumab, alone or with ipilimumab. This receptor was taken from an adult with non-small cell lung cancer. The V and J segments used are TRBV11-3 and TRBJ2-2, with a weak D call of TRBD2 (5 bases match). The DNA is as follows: TGTGCCAGCAGCTTAGGAGCGGCGTCCGGGGAGCTGTTTTTT. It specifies CASSLGAASGELFF.